This TCR beta chain was identified in a study of cytomegalovirus exposure and HLA in healthy donors (dated by TCRdb to between 2016 and 2019). Concerning the study at large: According to an earlier analysis of 550 to 700 of the donors, about 179 million T cells yielded 120 million or so unique TCR beta sequences and 276 Gb of sequence data. An early release covering roughly 600 HLA-typed donors comprised 250 to 350 gigabases of sequencing data and tens of millions of unique TCR sequences. Of the 300 to 500 genotyped donors, 75% to 85% were placed in the genetic ancestry cluster associated with self-reported Caucasian donors. The aim of the study was to test whether cataloging public T cell receptors could identify signatures of past pathogen exposure. The study used immunosequencing to profile the T cell repertoires of 600 to 850 subjects and linked those repertoires to cytomegalovirus serostatus. Along with the approximately 650-subject first cohort, a separate validation cohort of over a hundred different subjects was used. High-throughput TCR immunosequencing, statistical association of individual TCRs with disease status, and machine learning were combined to predict cytomegalovirus infection status. A later analysis re-analyzed previously published TCR beta repertoires from about 730 donors and added high-resolution HLA genotyping to study TCR occurrence patterns. Rather than drawing on any new phenotypic data, the later analysis identified candidate immune exposures from TCR beta sequences and the way those sequences occurred across donors. In an earlier analysis of 500 to 650 of the donors, high-throughput TCR beta sequencing was used to judge whether each TCR beta V gene segment behaved as functional or pseudogenic. Donor age, sex, ethnicity and CMV serostatus were compiled together with the repertoire data. Genome-wide SNP genotypes for about three fifths of the roughly 670 donors were used in a later genetic analysis, which treated that subset as a discovery cohort. Every repertoire in the discovery cohort had been generated on one and the same sequencing platform. Class I and class II HLA loci were covered by the typing at four-digit resolution. The number of donors typed differed by locus, with 629-630 for A, B, C, DRB1 and DQB1, 522 for DQA1, under 610 for DPA1, and some 470 for DPB1. A few DR-DQ haplotypes were treated as single units for association and clustering because of strong linkage in the cohort. Among roughly 400 genotyped donors of the cohort, an average of approximately 240,000 unique TCR beta nucleotide sequences were sequenced per donor, roughly 20% of them non-productive.

Libraries were made using the immunoSEQ multiplex PCR assay. A mixture of 60 forward primers for TCR Vbeta segments and 13 reverse primers for TCR Jbeta segments was used in the multiplex PCR. The CDR3 region of rearranged TCR beta genes was amplified from genomic DNA by a multiplex PCR assay. Amplified TCR beta libraries were sequenced as 87-base-pair reads on the Illumina HiSeq System. In the authors' own workflow: In a later analysis, tens of millions of unique TCR beta chains were counted across the roughly 700 repertoires, and approximately 9.9 million of these chains were shared by at least two donors. A nearest-neighbor algorithm error-corrected the raw reads and collapsed the reads into unique sequences, merging closely related sequences to remove PCR and sequencing errors. V, D and J gene segments were assigned by aligning CDR3 sequences to IMGT reference sequences. For a sequence to be retained, a match of at least six nucleotides was required to both a V gene segment and a J gene segment. A rearrangement counted as productive if the CDR3 had no stop codons and remained in frame with V and J, and every other rearrangement counted as non-productive. Following IMGT convention, CDR3 was defined as the stretch from the second conserved V-encoded cysteine to the conserved J-encoded phenylalanine. Sequences without an unambiguous match to a single V gene segment were excluded from the earlier analysis of over 500 of the donors. An earlier analysis of 587 of the donors classified V segments as functional when productive rearrangements were above 56.7% and as segregating when the standard deviation between donors was above 5%. To diagnose cytomegalovirus status from the catalog of TCR beta chain sequences, a statistical classification framework was built. In a later analysis, V and J genes were assigned by comparing TCR nucleotide sequences against IMGT/GENE-DB human TR gene sequences. A later analysis assigned CDR3 sequences and most-parsimonious VDJ recombination scenarios with the TCRdist pipeline. In a later analysis, each TCR beta chain was defined by its CDR3 amino acid sequence together with its V-gene family, and reads without a unique V-gene family were excluded. In a later analysis, nearly 600 highly shared, low-generation-probability nucleotide sequences were removed to address suspected cross-contamination and a sequencing artifact. A later analysis calculated a clonal expansion index for each public chain from normalized within-repertoire ranks of inferred template counts. In a later analysis, generation probabilities were computed using a VDJ recombination model fitted to out-of-frame rearrangements, and the results were checked against IGoR. Hypergeometric tests were used in a later analysis to score TCR-TCR, TCR-HLA and TCR-CMV co-occurrence, with a repertoire-size bias correction applied to the TCR pairs. To estimate false discovery rates, a later analysis permuted the HLA or CMV assignments 20 times. In a later analysis, co-occurring TCRs were grouped using DBSCAN, with TCRdist sequence similarity added in when clustering inside HLA-allele-positive subsets. Repertoires with fewer than 30,000 or more than 120,000 public chains were left out of co-occurrence clustering, as were about 5 repertoires with anomalous nucleotide sharing. TCRdb retrieved this table from immuneACCESS and kept in-frame rearrangements only. Not all clones are present; in checked studies, unresolved V genes account for under half, and no reason is known for the remainder. V, J and clone size reflect that table, while D and trimming were determined from the DNA. The table for this sample lists tens of thousands of clones; 70% to 80% of them were counted only once. 15% to 20% of the sample is held by the ten biggest clonotypes.

The cohort consisted of approximately 670 healthy bone marrow donors. All cohort members were sampled while nominally healthy, although unrecorded immune exposures were likely present. The donor tested CMV seropositive and was one of the 289 seropositive cohort members. Each donor provided a peripheral blood sample, and peripheral blood mononuclear cells were used for TCR beta sequencing. Genomic DNA extraction from the blood cell samples was performed with the Qiagen DNeasy Blood Extraction Kit. A distance of 10 bases separates the germline ends of V and J, which lose 5 bases and 3 bases respectively. Sequences SGHVS (CDR1) and FQNEAQ (CDR2) are obtained from the germline V gene. The CDR3 runs 13 amino acids, cysteine and phenylalanine included. The sequence is cut down to CDR3 DNA, 39 bases in frame from base 1. What the study reported, not specific to this receptor: The 87-base-pair reads could not distinguish some IMGT-functional V segments, including TRBV6-2 and TRBV6-3, so those segments were excluded. Roughly uniform sequencing depth across donors was assumed in presence/absence analyses, although this assumption may not hold. Because HLA typing was missing for some donors at each locus, association tests included only the typed subset. Correlated functional status among segregating V segments might reflect linkage disequilibrium, but an unknown experimental factor could not be ruled out. An association between a missense DCLRE1C variant and V-gene and J-gene trimming of TCR beta chains was found in a later genetic analysis and replicated in an independent cohort. The authors suggested that the approach could potentially be generalized to other disease states and immunological phenotypes. The only immune exposure information available for the cohort was CMV serostatus. When HLA alleles, especially DR and DQ, strongly co-occurred, attributing TCR associations to individual alleles was difficult. Broadly in line with IMGT annotations, most TCR beta V segments showed up in productive rearrangements about 90% or about 30% of the time in an earlier analysis of roughly 590 of the donors. A later analysis found that most CMV-associated TCR beta chains appeared HLA-restricted, with HLA associations seemingly driven largely by CMV exposure. A total of 164 TCR beta chains were listed by the study as associated with cytomegalovirus. In a later analysis, some 18,000 TCR beta sequences were associated with specific HLA alleles at a false discovery rate of 0.05. A cluster of highly shared sequence variants was judged likely to be a technical artifact of the sequencing pipeline. In a later analysis, the rate of TCR association differed among HLA loci, with DRB1 alleles having the most associated TCRs and HLA-C alleles having the fewest. A later analysis found that HLA-associated TCR beta chains were more clonally expanded and had lower generation probabilities than equally common non-associated chains. While some public TCRs were present in many individuals, most TCR sequences turned up only very rarely across donors. Seventeen rarely observed V segments, including chromosome 9 orphons, were excluded from the earlier analysis of approximately 600 of the donors because counts were too low. A further reported finding was that TCR beta sequences accurately predicted the HLA-A and HLA-B alleles for most subjects in the first cohort. According to a later analysis, parvovirus B19, influenza, CMV and Epstein-Barr virus appeared linked to several top co-occurrence clusters. In vitro tests confirmed that a few of the cytomegalovirus-associated TCR beta chains recognize cytomegalovirus antigens. Cytomegalovirus status was reported to be diagnosed by the classifier with high specificity and sensitivity in both the original and validation cohorts. In a later genetic analysis, fewer N-insertions in productive TCRs were reported among donors in an Asian-associated ancestry cluster than the approximately 670-donor mean. The cohort was sequenced for TCR beta chains only, and without alpha or paired-chain data the features that could be detected were limited.

Notes on this clone: The target of this receptor is not known. Per-nucleotide qualities are absent, and no much larger clonotype sits a single base away.

The sequence is built from TRBV7-8 and TRBJ1-1, with no reliable assignment of the D segment. This TCR was recovered from a woman aged 55-69 years in good health and CMV-seropositive. The sample was PBMCs. The CDR3 is CASSRPTYTEAFF. The base sequence is TGTGCCAGCAGCCGACCGACTTACACTGAAGCTTTCTTT.